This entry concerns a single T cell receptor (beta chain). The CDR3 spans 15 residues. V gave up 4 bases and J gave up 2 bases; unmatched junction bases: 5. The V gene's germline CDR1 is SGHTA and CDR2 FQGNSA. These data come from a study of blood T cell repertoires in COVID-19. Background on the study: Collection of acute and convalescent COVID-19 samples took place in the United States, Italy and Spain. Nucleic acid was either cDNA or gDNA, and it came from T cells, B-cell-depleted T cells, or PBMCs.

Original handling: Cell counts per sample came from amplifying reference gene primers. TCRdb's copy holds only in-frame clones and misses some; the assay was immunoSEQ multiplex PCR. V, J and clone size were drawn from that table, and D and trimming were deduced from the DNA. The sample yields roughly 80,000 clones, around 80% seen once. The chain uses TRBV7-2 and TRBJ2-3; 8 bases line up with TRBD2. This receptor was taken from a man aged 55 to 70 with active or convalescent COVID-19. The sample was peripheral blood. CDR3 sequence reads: CASSSQRGPTDTQYF. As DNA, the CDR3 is TGTGCCAGCAGCTCCCAGCGGGGGCCCACAGATACGCAGTATTTT. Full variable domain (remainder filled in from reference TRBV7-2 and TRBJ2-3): GAGVSQSPSNKVTEKGKDVELRCDPISGHTALYWYRQSLGQGLEFLIYFQGNSAPDKSGLPSDRFSAERTGGSVSTLTIQRTQQEDSAVYLCASSSQRGPTDTQYFGPGTRLTVL.